This T cell receptor (beta chain) was obtained from a study of T cells in pancreatic ductal adenocarcinoma. Study-level results: Unique clonotypes were around 8-fold more numerous in blood than in tumor. No significant tumor-blood clonality difference; means were about 0.11 and 0.078.

Sequencing used immunoSEQ multiplex PCR; TCRdb keeps in-frame clones, though not all of them. The data contain about 9,400 clones, 67% of them singletons. The CDR3 spans 16 residues. Germline V gene lookup returns CDR1 SGHRS and CDR2 YFSETQ. The trim removed 0 bases at V and 2 bases at J, leaving 5 bases unmatched. No neoadjuvant therapy was given to the selected pancreatic ductal adenocarcinoma patients before their surgery. As regards this clone: The antigen is not known.

The sample consisted of pancreatic tumor tissue. The chain carries TRBV5-1 and TRBJ2-3; 8 nucleotides align to TRBD1. This clonotype was obtained from a human donor with pancreatic ductal adenocarcinoma. As DNA, the CDR3 is TGCGCCAGCAGCTTGGGGACAGGGCCCTACACAGATACGCAGTATTTT. It codes for CASSLGTGPYTDTQYF. Full variable domain (outside the CDR3, taken from reference TRBV5-1 and TRBJ2-3): KAGVTQTPRYLIKTRGQQVTLSCSPISGHRSVSWYQQTPGQGLQFLFEYFSETQRNKGNFPGRFSGRQFSNSRSEMNVSTLELGDSALYLCASSLGTGPYTDTQYFGPGTRLTVL.